These T cell receptor beta chains were read from a single sample in a study of CD8+CD57+ T cells in acquired aplastic anemia. TCRdb re-called the reads with MiXCR, one entry per CDR3 protein. Among 400,000 to 600,000 distinct CDR3 sequences listed, roughly 34% were seen once. The sample was sorted CD4+, CD8+, or CD8+CD57+ T cells (not recorded which) from PBMCs. The receptors here all came from a human donor with aplastic anemia. The CDR3 runs from the conserved cysteine through the conserved F or W.

V,length,CDR3
TRBV5-1,15,CASSLEPSGKETQYF
TRBV20-1,14,CSANAPGLNCGYTF
TRBV2,13,CASSPLARETQYF
TRBV14,13,CASSPQGSSPLHF
TRBV19,13,CASIRTGGYGYTF
TRBV7-2,14,CASSRGGGANEQFF
TRBV24-1,10,CATSDLGQYF
TRBV6-5,16,CASSSDRGRFTYGYTF
TRBV2,16,CASSQDGAPLTDTQYF
TRBV3-1,14,CASSQRGTGTEAFF
TRBV5-1,13,CASSEGADQPQHF
TRBV10-3,12,CAIKGYNQPQHF
TRBV2,13,CASSEGTGGGYTF
TRBV19,15,CASSPGGVNTGELFF
TRBV30,14,CAWREGQATDTIYF
TRBV20-1,11,CSASQTEGQYF
TRBV7-2,14,CASSLAYGTNEQFF
TRBV29-1,13,CSVRAGAFYEQYF
TRBV2,15,CASNSGQGNYSPLHF
TRBV4-2,14,CASSQDLTGYEQYF
TRBV19,14,CASTRSSGYNEQFF
TRBV24-1,14,CATRGTGGRYGYTF
TRBV28,15,CASMEAHSGANVLTF
TRBV7-3,12,CASSLWGTEAFF
TRBV19,21,CASSKRGTGLAGVADTGELFF
TRBV7-3,13,CASSPFPGETQYF
TRBV24-1,15,CATSDPTSATIEQYF
TRBV20-1,19,CSASTMTGGTRSRNTEAFF
TRBV5-1,14,CASSSDRNTGELFF
TRBV19,14,CASPPRGTTYEQYF
TRBV7-8,13,CASSSGTPYEQYF
TRBV7-3,15,CASSLTSGAQGGYTF
TRBV7-9,17,CASNGGQTSRNFYEQYF
TRBV2,13,CASSVPRGETQYF
TRBV2,14,CASSVRGPPYGYTF